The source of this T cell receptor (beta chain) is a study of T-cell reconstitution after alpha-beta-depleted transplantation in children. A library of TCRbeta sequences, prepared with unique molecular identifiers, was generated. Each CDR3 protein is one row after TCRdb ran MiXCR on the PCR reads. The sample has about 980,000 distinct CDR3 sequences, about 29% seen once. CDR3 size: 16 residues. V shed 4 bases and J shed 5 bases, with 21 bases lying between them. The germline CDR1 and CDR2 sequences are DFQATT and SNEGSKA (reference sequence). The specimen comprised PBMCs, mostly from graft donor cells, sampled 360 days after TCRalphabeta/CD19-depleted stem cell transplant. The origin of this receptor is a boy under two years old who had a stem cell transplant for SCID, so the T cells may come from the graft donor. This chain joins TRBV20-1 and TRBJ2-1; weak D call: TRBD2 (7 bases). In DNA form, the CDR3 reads TGCAGTGCTACTGCCCCGGGGGGCCCCCAAGACAATGAGCAGTTCTTC. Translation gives CSATAPGGPQDNEQFF.